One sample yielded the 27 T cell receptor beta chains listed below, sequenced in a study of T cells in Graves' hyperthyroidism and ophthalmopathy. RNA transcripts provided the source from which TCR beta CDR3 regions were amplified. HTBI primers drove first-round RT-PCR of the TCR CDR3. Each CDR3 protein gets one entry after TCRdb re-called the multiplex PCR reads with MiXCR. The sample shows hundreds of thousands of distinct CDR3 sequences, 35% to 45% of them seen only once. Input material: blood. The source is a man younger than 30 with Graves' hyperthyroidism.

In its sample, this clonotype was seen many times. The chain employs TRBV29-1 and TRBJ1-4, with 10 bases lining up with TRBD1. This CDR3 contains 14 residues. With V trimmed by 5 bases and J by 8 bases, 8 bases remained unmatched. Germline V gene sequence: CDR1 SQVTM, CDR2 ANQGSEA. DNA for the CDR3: TGCAGCGTTCGACCGGGACAGGGGACAGAAAAACTGTTTTTT. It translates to CSVRPGQGTEKLFF.

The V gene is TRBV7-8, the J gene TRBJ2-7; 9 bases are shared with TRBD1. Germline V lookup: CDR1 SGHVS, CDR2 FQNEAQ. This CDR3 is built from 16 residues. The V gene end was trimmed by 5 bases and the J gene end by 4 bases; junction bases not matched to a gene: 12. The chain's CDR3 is CASSLDRGIRRYEQYF. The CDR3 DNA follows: TGTGCCAGCAGCCTGGACAGGGGCATACGTAGGTACGAGCAGTACTTC.

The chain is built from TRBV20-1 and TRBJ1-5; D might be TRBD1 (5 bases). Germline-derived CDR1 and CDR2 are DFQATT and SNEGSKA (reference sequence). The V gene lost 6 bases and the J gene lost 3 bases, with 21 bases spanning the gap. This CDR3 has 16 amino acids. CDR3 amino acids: CSAAIHTGRDNQPQHF. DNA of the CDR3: TGCAGTGCCGCCATTCACACGGGACGGGACAATCAGCCCCAGCATTTT.

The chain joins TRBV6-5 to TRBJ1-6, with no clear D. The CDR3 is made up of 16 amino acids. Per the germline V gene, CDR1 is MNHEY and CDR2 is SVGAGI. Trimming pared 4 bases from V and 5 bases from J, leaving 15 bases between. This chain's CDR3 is CASSFSGRHNNSPLHF. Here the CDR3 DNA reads TGTGCCAGCAGTTTCTCGGGTAGACACAATAATTCACCCCTCCACTTT.

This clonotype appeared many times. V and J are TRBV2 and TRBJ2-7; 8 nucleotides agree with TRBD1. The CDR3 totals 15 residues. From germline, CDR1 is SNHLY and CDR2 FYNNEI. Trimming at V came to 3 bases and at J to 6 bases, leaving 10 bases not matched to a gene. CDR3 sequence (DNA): TGTGCCAGCAGTGACGAGGACAGGGTGTTACCCGAGCAGTACTTC. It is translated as CASSDEDRVLPEQYF.

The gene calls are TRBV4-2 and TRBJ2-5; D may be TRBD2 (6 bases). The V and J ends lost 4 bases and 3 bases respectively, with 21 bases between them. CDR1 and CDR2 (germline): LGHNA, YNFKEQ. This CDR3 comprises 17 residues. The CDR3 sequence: CASSRHRPVGLEETQYF. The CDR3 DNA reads TGTGCCAGCAGCCGACACCGACCCGTGGGACTGGAAGAGACCCAGTACTTC.

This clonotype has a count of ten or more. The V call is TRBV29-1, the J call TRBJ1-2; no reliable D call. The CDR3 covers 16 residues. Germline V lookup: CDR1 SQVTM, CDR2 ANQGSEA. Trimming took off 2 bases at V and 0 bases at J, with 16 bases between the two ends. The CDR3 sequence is CSVERGGGSPNYGYTF. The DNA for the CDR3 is TGCAGCGTTGAACGAGGTGGAGGTAGTCCTAACTATGGCTACACCTTC. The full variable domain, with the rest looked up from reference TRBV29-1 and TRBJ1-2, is SAVISQKPSRDICQRGTSLTIQCQVDSQVTMMFWYRQQPGQSLTLIATANQGSEATYESGFVIDKFPISRPNLTFSTLTVSNMSPEDSSIYLCSVERGGGSPNYGYTFGSGTRLTVV.

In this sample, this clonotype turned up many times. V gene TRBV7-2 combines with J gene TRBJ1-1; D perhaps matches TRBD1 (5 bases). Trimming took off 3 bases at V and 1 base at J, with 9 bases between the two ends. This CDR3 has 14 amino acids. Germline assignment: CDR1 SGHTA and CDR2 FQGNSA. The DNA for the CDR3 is TGTGCCAGCAGCTTGACAGCTACGAACACTGAAGCTTTCTTT. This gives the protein CASSLTATNTEAFF.

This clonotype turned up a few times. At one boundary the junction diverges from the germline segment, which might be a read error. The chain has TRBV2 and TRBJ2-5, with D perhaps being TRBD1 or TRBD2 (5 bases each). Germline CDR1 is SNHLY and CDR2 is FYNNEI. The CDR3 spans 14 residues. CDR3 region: CASKSQGPQETQCF. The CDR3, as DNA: TGTGCCAGCAAGTCTCAGGGACCTCAAGAGACCCAGTGCTTC.

The chain's CDR3 is CASSERPPNTGELFF. DNA for the CDR3: TGTGCCAGCAGTGAAAGACCGCCGAACACCGGGGAGCTGTTTTTT. The V gene is TRBV6-5, the J gene TRBJ2-2; D is uncertain. This CDR3 contains 15 residues. V lost 5 bases, J lost 0 bases, and 10 bases lay in between. The germline V gene has CDR1 MNHEY and CDR2 SVGAGI.

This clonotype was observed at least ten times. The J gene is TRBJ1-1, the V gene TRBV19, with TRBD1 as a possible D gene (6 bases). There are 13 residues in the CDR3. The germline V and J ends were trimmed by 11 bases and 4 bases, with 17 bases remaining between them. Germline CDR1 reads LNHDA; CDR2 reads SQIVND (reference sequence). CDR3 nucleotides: TGTGCCGCAAGAACAGGGACGCTCACTGAAGCTTTCTTT. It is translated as CAARTGTLTEAFF.

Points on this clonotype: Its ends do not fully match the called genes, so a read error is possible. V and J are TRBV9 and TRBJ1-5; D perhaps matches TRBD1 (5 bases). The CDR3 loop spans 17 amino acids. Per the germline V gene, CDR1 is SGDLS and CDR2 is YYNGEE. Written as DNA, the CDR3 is TGCGCCAGCAGCCAATACTCCGTCGGGGGGGGCAATCAGCCCCAGCATTTT. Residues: CASSQYSVGGGNQPQHF.

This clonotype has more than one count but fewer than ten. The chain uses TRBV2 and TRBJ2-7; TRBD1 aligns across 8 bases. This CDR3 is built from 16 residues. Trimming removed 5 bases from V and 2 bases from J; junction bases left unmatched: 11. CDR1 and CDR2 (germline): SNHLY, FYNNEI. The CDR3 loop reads CASSYEVGRGPYEQYF. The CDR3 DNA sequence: TGTGCCAGCAGTTACGAAGTGGGCAGGGGGCCCTACGAGCAGTACTTC. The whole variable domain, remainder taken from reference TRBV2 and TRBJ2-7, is EPEVTQTPSHQVTQMGQEVILRCVPISNHLYFYWYRQILGQKVEFLVSFYNNEISEKSEIFDDQFSVERPDGSNFTLKIRSTKLEDSAMYFCASSYEVGRGPYEQYFGPGTRLTVT.

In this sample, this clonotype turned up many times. The CDR3 region is CASSRTVEKLFF. The CDR3, as DNA: TGTGCCAGCAGCCGGACGGTGGAAAAACTGTTTTTT. This chain connects TRBV2 to TRBJ1-4; D is uncertain. CDR1 is SNHLY, CDR2 FYNNEI, per germline. This CDR3 contains 12 residues. Trimming removed 6 bases at V and 8 bases at J, with 10 bases between. Combining the CDR3 with reference TRBV2 and TRBJ1-4 gives the whole variable domain EPEVTQTPSHQVTQMGQEVILRCVPISNHLYFYWYRQILGQKVEFLVSFYNNEISEKSEIFDDQFSVERPDGSNFTLKIRSTKLEDSAMYFCASSRTVEKLFFGSGTQLSVL.

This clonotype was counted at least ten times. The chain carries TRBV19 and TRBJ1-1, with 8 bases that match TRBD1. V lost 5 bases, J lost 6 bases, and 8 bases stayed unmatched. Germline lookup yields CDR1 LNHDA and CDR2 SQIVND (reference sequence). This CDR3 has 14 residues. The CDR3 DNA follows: TGTGCCAGTAGTGTCCCAGACAGGGGCGCTGAAGCTTTCTTT. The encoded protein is CASSVPDRGAEAFF.

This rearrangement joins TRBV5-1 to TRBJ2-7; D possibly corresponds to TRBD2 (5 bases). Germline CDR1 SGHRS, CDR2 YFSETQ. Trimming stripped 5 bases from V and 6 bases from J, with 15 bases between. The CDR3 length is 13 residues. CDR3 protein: CASRRAPRTEQYF. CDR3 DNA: TGCGCCAGCAGGAGGGCCCCACGGACCGAGCAGTACTTC.

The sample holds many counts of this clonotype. As DNA, the CDR3 is TGTGCCAGTATACGGGGGGCAGGGACTGAAGCTTTCTTT. Its protein product is CASIRGAGTEAFF. V usage is TRBV19 and J usage is TRBJ1-1; possible D gene TRBD1, 6 bases. This CDR3 comprises 13 residues. V was cut by 7 bases and J by 5 bases, with 14 bases left in between. CDR1 is LNHDA and CDR2 is SQIVND in the germline V gene (reference sequence).

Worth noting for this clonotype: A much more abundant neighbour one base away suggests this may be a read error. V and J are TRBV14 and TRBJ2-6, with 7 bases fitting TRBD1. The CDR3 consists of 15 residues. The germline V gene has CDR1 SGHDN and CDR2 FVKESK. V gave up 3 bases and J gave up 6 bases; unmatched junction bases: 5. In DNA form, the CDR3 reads TGTGCCAGCAGCCACACAGGGGTTGAGGCCAACGTCCTGACTTTC. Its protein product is CASSHTGVEANVLTF.

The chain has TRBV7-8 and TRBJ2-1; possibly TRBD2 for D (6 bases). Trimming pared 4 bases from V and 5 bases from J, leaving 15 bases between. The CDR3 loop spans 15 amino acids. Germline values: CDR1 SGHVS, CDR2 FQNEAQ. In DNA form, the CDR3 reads TGTGCCAGCAGCTCGGGGGTTAGCGCCGACAATGAGCAGTTCTTC. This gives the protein CASSSGVSADNEQFF.

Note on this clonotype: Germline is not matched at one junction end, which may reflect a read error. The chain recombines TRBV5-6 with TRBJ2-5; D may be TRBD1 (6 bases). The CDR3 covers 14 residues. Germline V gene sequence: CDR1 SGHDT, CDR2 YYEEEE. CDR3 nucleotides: TGTGCCAGCAACTTGGGGACAAAGCAAGAGACCCAGTACTTC. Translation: CASNLGTKQETQYF.

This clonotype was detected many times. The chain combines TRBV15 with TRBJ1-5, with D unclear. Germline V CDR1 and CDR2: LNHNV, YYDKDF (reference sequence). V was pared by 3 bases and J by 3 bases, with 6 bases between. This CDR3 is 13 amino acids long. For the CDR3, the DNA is TGTGCCACCAGCAGTTGGAACAATCAGCCCCAGCATTTT. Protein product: CATSSWNNQPQHF.

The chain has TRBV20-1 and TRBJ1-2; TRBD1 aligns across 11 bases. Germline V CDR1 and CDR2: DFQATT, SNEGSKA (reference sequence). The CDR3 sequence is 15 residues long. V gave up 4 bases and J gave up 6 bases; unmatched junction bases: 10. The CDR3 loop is CSATPRTGGADGYTF. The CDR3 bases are TGCAGTGCTACGCCGAGGACAGGGGGCGCGGATGGCTACACCTTC.

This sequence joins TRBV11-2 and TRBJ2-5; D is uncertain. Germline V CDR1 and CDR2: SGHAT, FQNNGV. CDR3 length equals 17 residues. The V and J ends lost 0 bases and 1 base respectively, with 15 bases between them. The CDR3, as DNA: TGTGCCAGCAGCTTAGATTCACTGAGACACACCCAAGAGACCCAGTACTTC. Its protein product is CASSLDSLRHTQETQYF.

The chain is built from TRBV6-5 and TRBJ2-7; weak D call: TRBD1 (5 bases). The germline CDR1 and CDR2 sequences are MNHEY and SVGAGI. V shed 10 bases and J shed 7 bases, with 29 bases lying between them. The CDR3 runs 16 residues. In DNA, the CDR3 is TGTGCCATCAGGGCCCCTCTTTTGCGCAATTCGGTGGAGCAGTACTTC. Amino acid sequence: CAIRAPLLRNSVEQYF.

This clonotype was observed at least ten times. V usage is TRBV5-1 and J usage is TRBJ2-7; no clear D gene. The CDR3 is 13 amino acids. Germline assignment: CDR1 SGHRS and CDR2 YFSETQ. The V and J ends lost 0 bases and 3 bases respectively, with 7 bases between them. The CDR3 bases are TGCGCCAGCAGCTTGGAGGCTTACTACGAGCAGTACTTC. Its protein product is CASSLEAYYEQYF.

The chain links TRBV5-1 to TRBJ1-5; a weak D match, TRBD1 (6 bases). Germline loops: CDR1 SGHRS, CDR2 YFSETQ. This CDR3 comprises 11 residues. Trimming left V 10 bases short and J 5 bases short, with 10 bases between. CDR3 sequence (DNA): TGCGCCGGAGGGGGTGATCAGCCCCAGCATTTT. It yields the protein CAGGGDQPQHF.

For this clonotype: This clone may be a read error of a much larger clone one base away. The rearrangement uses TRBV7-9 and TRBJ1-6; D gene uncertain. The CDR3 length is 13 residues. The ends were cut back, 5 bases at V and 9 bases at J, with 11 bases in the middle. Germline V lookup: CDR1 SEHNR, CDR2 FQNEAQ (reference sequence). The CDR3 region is CASSPEVFSPLHF. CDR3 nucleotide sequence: TGTGCCAGCAGCCCAGAAGTTTTTTCACCCCTCCACTTT.